This TCR beta chain was found in a study of control samples from healthy donors and cancer patients (dated by TCRdb to between 2020 and 2021). Including the terminal cysteine and phenylalanine, the CDR3 comprises 16 residues. Of the read, only the CDR3 DNA is kept; its 48 bases are in frame from base 1. Ends trimmed: V by 8 bases, J by 4 bases; bases unmatched to a gene: 13. CDR1 and CDR2, looked up from the germline V gene (reference sequence), are LNHDA and SQIVND. Library preparation was by the immunoSEQ multiplex PCR assay. TCRdb carries this immuneACCESS record with in-frame sequences only. Its versions omit some clonotypes, under half of them owing to an unresolved V gene in the studies checked, with the rest unexplained. Here the sample has about 180,000 clones; around 94% occur a single time. The ten biggest clones cover around 1.4% of the sample. In the case of this clone: The antigen it recognizes is unknown. No much larger clone exists at a distance of one base, and base qualities are not known.

The rearrangement combines TRBV19 with TRBJ1-3; 8 junctional bases match TRBD1. This clonotype was sampled from a man under 40 in good health. Sequencing used blood. The base sequence is TGTGCCAGTCGCCTAGCCTCCAGGGGGCTCGGAAACACCATATATTTT. This sequence encodes CASRLASRGLGNTIYF.